This T cell receptor (beta chain) was recorded in a study of T-cell reconstitution after alpha-beta-depleted transplantation in children. Study results and caveats: Alpha-beta T cells about two months after transplant reportedly derived from several hundred expanded graft clones. Where some patients showed high TCRbeta diversity at day 60, it came from recipient T cells and thymic progenitors that had survived. The main origin of T-cell counts and diversity one year after transplant was newly produced T cells.

The germline V gene has CDR1 SGHRS and CDR2 YFSETQ. The CDR3 consists of 15 residues. The V end was cut by 2 bases, the J end by 5 bases, with 16 bases between. Note on this clonotype: Antigen unknown.

Unique molecular identifiers were built into the TCRbeta library. MiXCR, run by TCRdb on the PCR reads, gives a single entry per CDR3 protein. The repertoire holds just under 350,000 distinct CDR3 sequences, about 17% seen once, with approximately 38% in the top ten. The clonotype originates from a male patient between 2 and 10 years old who had a stem cell transplant for acute lymphoblastic leukemia, so the T cells may come from the graft donor. This sample comprised PBMCs, mostly from graft donor cells, obtained 360 days after TCRalphabeta/CD19-depleted stem cell transplant. The chain links TRBV5-1 to TRBJ2-5, with D unresolved. CDR3 sequence (DNA): TGCGCCAGCAGCTTAGGAGTATTGGTGGGGGAGACCCAGTACTTC. It codes for CASSLGVLVGETQYF.